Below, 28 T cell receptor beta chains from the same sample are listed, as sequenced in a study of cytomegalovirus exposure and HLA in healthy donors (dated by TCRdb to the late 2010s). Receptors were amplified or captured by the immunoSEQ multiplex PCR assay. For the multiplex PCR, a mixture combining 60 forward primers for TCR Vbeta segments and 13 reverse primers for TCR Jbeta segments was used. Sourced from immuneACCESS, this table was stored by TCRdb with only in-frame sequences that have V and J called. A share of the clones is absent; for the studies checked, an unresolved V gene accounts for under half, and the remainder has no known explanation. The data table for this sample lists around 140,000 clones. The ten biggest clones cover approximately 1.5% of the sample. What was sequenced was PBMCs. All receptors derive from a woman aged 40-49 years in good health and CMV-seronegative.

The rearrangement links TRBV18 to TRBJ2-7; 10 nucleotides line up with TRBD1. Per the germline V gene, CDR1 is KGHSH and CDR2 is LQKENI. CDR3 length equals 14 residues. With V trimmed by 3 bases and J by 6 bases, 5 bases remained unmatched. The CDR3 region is CASSPGQGSLEQYV. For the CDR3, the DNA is TGTGCCAGCTCACCGGGACAGGGGAGTCTCGAGCAGTACGTC.

The CDR3: CASSIRTGVSEQYV. CDR3 DNA: TGTGCCAGCTCAATCCGGACAGGGGTGAGCGAGCAGTACGTC. The genes are TRBV18 and TRBJ2-7; 9 bases fit TRBD1. CDR3 length equals 14 residues. V lost 5 bases, J lost 6 bases, and 8 bases stayed unmatched. Germline CDR1 is KGHSH and CDR2 is LQKENI.

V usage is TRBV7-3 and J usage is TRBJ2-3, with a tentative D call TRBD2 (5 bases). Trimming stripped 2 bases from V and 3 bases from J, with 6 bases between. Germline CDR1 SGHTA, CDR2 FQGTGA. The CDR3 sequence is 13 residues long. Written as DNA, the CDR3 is TGTGCCAGCAGCTTAGAGGGAACAGATACGCAGTATTTT. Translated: CASSLEGTDTQYF.

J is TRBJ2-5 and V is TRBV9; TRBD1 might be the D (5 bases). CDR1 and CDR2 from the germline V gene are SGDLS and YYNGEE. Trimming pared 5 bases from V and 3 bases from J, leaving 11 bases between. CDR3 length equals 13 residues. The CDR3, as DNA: TGTGCCAGCAGTCGAGACAGAGAAGAGACCCAGTACTTC. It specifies CASSRDREETQYF. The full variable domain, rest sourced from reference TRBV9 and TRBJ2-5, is DSGVTQTPKHLITATGQRVTLRCSPRSGDLSVYWYQQSLDQGLQFLIQYYNGEERAKGNILERFSAQQFPDLHSELNLSSLELGDSALYFCASSRDREETQYFGPGTRLLVL.

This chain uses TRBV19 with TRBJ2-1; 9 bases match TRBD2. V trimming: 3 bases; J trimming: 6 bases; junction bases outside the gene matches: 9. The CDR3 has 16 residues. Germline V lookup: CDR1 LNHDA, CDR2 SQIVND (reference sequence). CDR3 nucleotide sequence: TGTGCCAGTAGTATCAGTCCCCCGCGGGGGGGCAATGAGCAGTTCTTC. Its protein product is CASSISPPRGGNEQFF.

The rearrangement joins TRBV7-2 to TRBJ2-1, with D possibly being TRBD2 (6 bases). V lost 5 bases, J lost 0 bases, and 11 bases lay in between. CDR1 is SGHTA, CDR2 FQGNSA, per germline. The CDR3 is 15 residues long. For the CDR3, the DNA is TGTGCCAGCAGCGGGACTTATAGCTCCTACAATGAGCAGTTCTTC. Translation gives CASSGTYSSYNEQFF.

The CDR3 spells CASRTPGGTGELFF. The DNA of the CDR3 is TGTGCCAGCAGGACTCCGGGGGGCACCGGGGAGCTGTTTTTT. The chain combines TRBV6-5 with TRBJ2-2, with 7 bases fitting TRBD2. The germline CDR1 and CDR2 sequences are MNHEY and SVGAGI. V lost 6 bases to trimming and J lost 4 bases; unmatched junction nucleotides: 5. This CDR3 is built from 14 residues.

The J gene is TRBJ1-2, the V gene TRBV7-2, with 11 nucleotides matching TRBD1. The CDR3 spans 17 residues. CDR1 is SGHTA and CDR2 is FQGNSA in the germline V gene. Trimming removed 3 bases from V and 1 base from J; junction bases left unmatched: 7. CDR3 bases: TGTGCCAGCAGCTTCGATGGACAGGGGGCAGTTAACTATGGCTACACCTTC. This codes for CASSFDGQGAVNYGYTF.

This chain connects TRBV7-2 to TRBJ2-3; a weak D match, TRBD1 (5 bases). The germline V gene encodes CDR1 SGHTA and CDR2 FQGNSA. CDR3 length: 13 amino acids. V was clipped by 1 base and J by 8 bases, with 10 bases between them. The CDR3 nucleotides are TGTGCCAGCAGCTTAGAGGCGCAGGGTACGCAGTATTTT. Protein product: CASSLEAQGTQYF.

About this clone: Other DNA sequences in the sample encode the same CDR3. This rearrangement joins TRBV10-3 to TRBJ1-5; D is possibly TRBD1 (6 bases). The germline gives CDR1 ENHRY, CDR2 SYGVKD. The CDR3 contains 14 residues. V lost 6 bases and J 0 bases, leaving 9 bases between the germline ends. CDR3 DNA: TGTGCCATCAGCCCGGACAGTAGCAATCAGCCCCAGCATTTT. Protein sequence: CAISPDSSNQPQHF.

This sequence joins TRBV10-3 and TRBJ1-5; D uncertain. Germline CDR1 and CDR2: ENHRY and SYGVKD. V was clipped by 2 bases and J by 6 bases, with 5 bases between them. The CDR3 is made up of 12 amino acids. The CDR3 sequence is CAISETGQPQHF. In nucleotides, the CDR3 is TGTGCCATCAGTGAGACGGGTCAGCCCCAGCATTTT.

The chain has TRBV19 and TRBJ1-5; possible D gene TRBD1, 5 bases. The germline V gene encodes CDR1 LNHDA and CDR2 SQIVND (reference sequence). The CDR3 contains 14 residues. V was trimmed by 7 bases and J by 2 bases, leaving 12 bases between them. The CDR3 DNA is TGTGCCAGTATGGGGCAAAGGGGCAATCAGCCCCAGCATTTT. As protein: CASMGQRGNQPQHF.

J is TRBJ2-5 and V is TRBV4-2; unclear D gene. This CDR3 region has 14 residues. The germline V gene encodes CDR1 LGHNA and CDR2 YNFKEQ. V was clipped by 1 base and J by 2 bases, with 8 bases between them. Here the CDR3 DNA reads TGTGCCAGCAGCCAAGGAGGCATACAAGAGACCCAGTACTTC. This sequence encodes CASSQGGIQETQYF.

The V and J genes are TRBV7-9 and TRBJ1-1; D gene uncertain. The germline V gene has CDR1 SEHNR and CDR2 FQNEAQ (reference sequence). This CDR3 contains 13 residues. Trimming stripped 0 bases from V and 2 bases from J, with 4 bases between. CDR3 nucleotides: TGTGCCAGCAGCTTAGCCGGTAACACTGAAGCTTTCTTT. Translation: CASSLAGNTEAFF.

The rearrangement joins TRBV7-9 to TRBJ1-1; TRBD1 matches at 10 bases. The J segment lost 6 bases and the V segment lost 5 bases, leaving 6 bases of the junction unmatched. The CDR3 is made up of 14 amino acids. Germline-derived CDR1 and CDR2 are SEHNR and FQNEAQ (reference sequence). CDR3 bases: TGTGCCAGCAGCGGGACAGGGGTTTTTGCTGAAGCTTTCTTT. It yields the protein CASSGTGVFAEAFF.

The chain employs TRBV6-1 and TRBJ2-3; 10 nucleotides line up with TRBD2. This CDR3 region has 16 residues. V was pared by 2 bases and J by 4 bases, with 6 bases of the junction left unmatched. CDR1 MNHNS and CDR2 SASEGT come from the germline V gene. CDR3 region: CASSESSGRIPDTQYF. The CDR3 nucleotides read TGTGCCAGCAGTGAAAGTAGCGGGAGGATCCCAGATACGCAGTATTTT.

CDR3 amino acids: CASSLAQLRQGTILYTF. In nucleotides, the CDR3 is TGTGCCAGCAGCTTAGCGCAATTGAGACAGGGAACCATTCTATACACCTTC. This chain connects TRBV11-2 to TRBJ1-2, with 7 bases identical to TRBD1. The germline CDR1 and CDR2 sequences are SGHAT and FQNNGV. This CDR3 is built from 17 residues. Losses at the gene ends were 1 base for V and 11 bases for J; bases not matched to a gene: 19.

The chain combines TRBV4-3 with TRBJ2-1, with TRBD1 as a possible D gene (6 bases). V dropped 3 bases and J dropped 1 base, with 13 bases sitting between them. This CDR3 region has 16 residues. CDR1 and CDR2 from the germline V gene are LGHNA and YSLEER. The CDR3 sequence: CASSQAGQRSYNEQFF. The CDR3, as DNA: TGCGCCAGCAGCCAGGCCGGACAGCGGTCCTACAATGAGCAGTTCTTC.

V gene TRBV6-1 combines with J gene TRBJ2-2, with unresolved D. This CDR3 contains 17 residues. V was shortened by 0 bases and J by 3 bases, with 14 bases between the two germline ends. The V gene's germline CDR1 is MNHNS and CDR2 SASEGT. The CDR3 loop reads CASSEAGYSSYTGELFF. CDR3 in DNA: TGTGCCAGCAGTGAAGCAGGTTACAGCAGCTACACCGGGGAGCTGTTTTTT.

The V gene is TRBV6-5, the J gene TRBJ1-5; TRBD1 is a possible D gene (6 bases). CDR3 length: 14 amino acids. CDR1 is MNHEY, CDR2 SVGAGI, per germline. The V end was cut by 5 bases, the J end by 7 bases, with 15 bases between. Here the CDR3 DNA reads TGTGCCAGCAGTACGGACAGAGGTAGCCAGCCCCAGCATTTT. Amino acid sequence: CASSTDRGSQPQHF.

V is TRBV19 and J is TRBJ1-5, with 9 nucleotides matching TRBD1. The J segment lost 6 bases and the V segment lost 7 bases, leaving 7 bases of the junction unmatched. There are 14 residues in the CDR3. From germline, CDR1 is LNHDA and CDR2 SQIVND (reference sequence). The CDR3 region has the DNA TGTGCCAGTACGAGGGGACAGGGTCGTCAGCCCCAGCATTTT. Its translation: CASTRGQGRQPQHF.

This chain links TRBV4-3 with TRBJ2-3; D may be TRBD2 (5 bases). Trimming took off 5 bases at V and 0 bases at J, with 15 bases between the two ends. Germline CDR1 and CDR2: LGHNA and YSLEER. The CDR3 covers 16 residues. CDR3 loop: CASSAGPLGSTDTQYF. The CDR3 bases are TGCGCCAGCAGCGCGGGTCCGTTAGGTAGCACAGATACGCAGTATTTT.

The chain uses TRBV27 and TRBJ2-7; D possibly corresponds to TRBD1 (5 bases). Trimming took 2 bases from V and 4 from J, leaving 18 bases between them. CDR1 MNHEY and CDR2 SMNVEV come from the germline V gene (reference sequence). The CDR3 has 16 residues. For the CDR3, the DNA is TGTGCCAGCAGTTTAAGAATAGGGGATAAGGTTTACGAGCAGTACGTC. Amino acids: CASSLRIGDKVYEQYV.

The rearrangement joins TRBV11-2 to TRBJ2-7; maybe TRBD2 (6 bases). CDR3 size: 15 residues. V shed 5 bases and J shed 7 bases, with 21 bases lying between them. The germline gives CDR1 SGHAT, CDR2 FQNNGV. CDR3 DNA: TGTGCCAGCAGCCCGGGACTGAGCCCCGGAGGGGAGCAGTACTTC. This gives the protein CASSPGLSPGGEQYF. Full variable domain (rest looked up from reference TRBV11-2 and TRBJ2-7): EAGVAQSPRYKIIEKRQSVAFWCNPISGHATLYWYQQILGQGPKLLIQFQNNGVVDDSQLPKDRFSAERLKGVDSTLKIQPAKLEDSAVYLCASSPGLSPGGEQYFGPGTRLTVT.

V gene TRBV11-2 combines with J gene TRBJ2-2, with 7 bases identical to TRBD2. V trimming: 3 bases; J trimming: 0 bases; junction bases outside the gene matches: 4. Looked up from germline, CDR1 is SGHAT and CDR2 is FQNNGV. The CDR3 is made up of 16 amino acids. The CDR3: CASSFTGGSNTGELFF. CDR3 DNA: TGTGCCAGCAGCTTCACGGGGGGATCGAACACCGGGGAGCTGTTTTTT.

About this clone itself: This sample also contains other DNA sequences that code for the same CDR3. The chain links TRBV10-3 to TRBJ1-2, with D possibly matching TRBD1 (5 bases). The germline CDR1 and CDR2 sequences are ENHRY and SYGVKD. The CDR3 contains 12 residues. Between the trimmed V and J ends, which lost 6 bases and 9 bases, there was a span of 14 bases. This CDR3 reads CAIRIQGARYTF. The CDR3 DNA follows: TGTGCCATCAGGATTCAAGGGGCGCGCTACACCTTC.

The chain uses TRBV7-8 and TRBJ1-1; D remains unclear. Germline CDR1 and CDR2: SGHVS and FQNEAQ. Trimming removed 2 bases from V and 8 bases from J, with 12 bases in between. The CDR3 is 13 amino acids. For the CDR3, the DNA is TGTGCCAGCAGCTTATTCTCCTCCGAGGAAGCTTTCTTT. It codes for CASSLFSSEEAFF.

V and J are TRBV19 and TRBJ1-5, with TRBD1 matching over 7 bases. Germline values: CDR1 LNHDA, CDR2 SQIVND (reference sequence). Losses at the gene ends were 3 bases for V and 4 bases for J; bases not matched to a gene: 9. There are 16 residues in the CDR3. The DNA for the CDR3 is TGTGCCAGTAGTATTGGGGCGACAGGGTGGAATCAGCCCCAGCATTTT. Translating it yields CASSIGATGWNQPQHF.